A single sample gave rise to the 5 T cell receptor beta chains below, sequenced in a study of blood T cell repertoires in COVID-19 (dated by TCRdb to 2020 to 2021). Receptor amplification or capture employed the immunoSEQ multiplex PCR assay. TCRdb re-hosts the immuneACCESS table, in-frame sequences only. Its copies lack some clones; in the studies checked, an unresolved V gene accounts for under half of them, and the cause for the rest is not known. Present in this sample are roughly 280,000 clones, 75% to 90% of which were seen just once. 2% to 2.5% of the sample comes from the top ten. Sequencing input: peripheral blood. All receptors derive from a woman aged 45-60 years who had recovered from COVID-19.

This chain connects TRBV12-3 or TRBV12-4 to TRBJ1-1; no clear D gene. The CDR3 extends over 12 amino acids. V gave up 5 bases and J gave up 9 bases, with 13 bases separating them. CDR3 bases: TGTGCCAGCAGTGTACTCCCGCGCCAAGCTTTCTTT. Encoded protein: CASSVLPRQAFF.

This clone was found a few times. This chain uses TRBV5-5 with TRBJ1-2, with TRBD1 as a possible D gene (5 bases). The V gene's germline CDR1 is SGHKS and CDR2 YYEKEE (reference sequence). The CDR3 sequence is 15 residues long. The germline V and J ends were trimmed by 2 bases and 4 bases, with 15 bases remaining between them. This CDR3 is CASSFRLSQGYGYTF. The CDR3 coding sequence is TGTGCCAGCAGCTTTCGGCTGAGCCAGGGCTATGGCTACACCTTC.

The chain carries TRBV27 and TRBJ1-5; a possible D gene is TRBD1 (6 bases). Between the trimmed V and J ends, which lost 6 bases and 0 bases, there was a span of 15 bases. This CDR3 has 16 residues. The V gene's germline CDR1 is MNHEY and CDR2 SMNVEV (reference sequence). In nucleotides, the CDR3 is TGTGCCAGCAGAGATACCGGGACACATAGCAATCAGCCCCAGCATTTT. It is translated as CASRDTGTHSNQPQHF.

For the CDR3, the DNA is TGTGCCAGCAGCGTGGGACTAACCTACGAGCAGTACTTC. It yields the protein CASSVGLTYEQYF. J is TRBJ2-7 and V is TRBV9, with 7 positions matching TRBD2. Germline trimming cut 2 bases from V and 2 bases from J; bases unmatched to any gene: 1. CDR1 and CDR2 from the germline V gene are SGDLS and YYNGEE. This CDR3 is 13 amino acids long.

The chain recombines TRBV10-1 with TRBJ2-7; 7 nucleotides agree with TRBD1. The J segment lost 6 bases and the V segment lost 7 bases, leaving 6 bases of the junction unmatched. CDR1 is WNHNN, CDR2 SYGVQD, per germline (reference sequence). The CDR3 is 12 residues long. DNA for the CDR3: TGCGCCAGCACTTACAGGGGTCGCGAGCAGTACTTC. This codes for CASTYRGREQYF.